The T cell receptor (beta chain) described here comes from a study of regulatory T cells in long-lasting Graves disease. V was trimmed by 2 bases and J by 0 bases, leaving 15 bases between them. Germline assignment: CDR1 SGHKS and CDR2 YYEKEE (reference sequence). The CDR3 spans 17 residues. Sample time point: newly diagnosed GD, antithyroid drugs for less than 3 months. Making the TCR library involved RNA that had been extracted from PBMCs. This clonotype has a handful of counts. CDR3-region Arm-PCR and iRepertoire HTBI primers produced the TCR beta libraries. One entry per CDR3 protein, called by TCRdb with MiXCR from the multiplex PCR reads. The repertoire includes 580,000 or so distinct CDR3 sequences, about 15% of them detected once, and around 11% sits in the top ten. The same sample was also studied in work on T cells in Graves' hyperthyroidism and ophthalmopathy.

V and J are TRBV5-5 and TRBJ1-3, with D possibly being TRBD1 (5 bases). The starting material was peripheral blood mononuclear cells (PBMCs), obtained at new diagnosis, from a patient treated with antithyroid drugs. The sequence was collected from a man aged 18-30 years with Graves disease. The CDR3 DNA sequence: TGTGCCAGCAGCTTAGGAACAGGACCTAACTCTGGAAACACCATATATTTT. It yields the protein CASSLGTGPNSGNTIYF.